This TCR beta chain emerged from a study of T cell responses to AZD1222 COVID-19 vaccine. In the study overall: Second-dose intervals of approximately 4 or approximately 12 weeks were pooled. Findings and limits, study-wide: There were repertoire samples only from the period after the peak T cell response. Dominant at 160-218 and 743-854, vaccine-associated CD4 TCRs also spanned spike. Targets within unmutated variant regions were reportedly found for nearly half of spike-specific TCRs.

CDR1 is SGHVS, CDR2 FQNEAQ, per germline. This CDR3 is built from 16 residues. J was trimmed by 6 bases and V by 1 base; bases with no gene match: 9. As regards this clone: The antigen is undetermined.

TCRdb keeps only in-frame clones here, not all; method: immunoSEQ multiplex PCR. The sample contains 100,000 to 150,000 clones, roughly 90% of which appear only once. The chain employs TRBV7-8 and TRBJ2-1, with 7 bases identical to TRBD2. The sequence was collected from an adult in good health. The input for sequencing was peripheral blood, taken on day 0 of AZD1222 vaccination. This chain's CDR3 is CASSLGGGRAANEQFF. DNA for the CDR3: TGTGCCAGCAGCTTAGGCGGAGGGAGGGCCGCCAATGAGCAGTTCTTC.